This is a list of T cell receptor beta chains from one sample in a study of control samples from healthy donors and cancer patients. Assay used: immunoSEQ multiplex PCR; TCRdb lists only in-frame clones, some missing. The data show 150,000 to 180,000 clones, 93% seen once. Sequencing used blood. These receptors were taken from a man in his fifties or sixties in good health. Both conserved end residues are part of each CDR3. The D gene is left open where the match is weak.

>.|TRBJ1-4|TRBV28
CASRNPTGSGEKLFF
>.|TRBJ1-2|TRBV3-1/TRBV3-2
CASSQKDTIGGYTF
>.|TRBJ2-1|TRBV7-8
CASSLGQARYYNEQFF
>.|TRBJ1-6|TRBV19
CASTPGQTHNSPLHF
>TRBD2|TRBJ2-7|TRBV7-6
CASSSLSGTSGPSYEQYF
>.|TRBJ2-3|TRBV5-1
CASSSGGVTDTQYF
>.|TRBJ1-2|TRBV28
CASSLEGSGYTF
>TRBD1|TRBJ2-5|TRBV5-6
CASSFQGAGVSETQYF
>TRBD1|TRBJ2-5|TRBV6-6
CASRPGTGRETQYF
>.|TRBJ2-3|TRBV5-4
CASSGNPTDTQYF
>.|TRBJ1-1|TRBV5-1
CASSSQGTGNTEAFF
>.|TRBJ2-7|TRBV7-9
CASSLSESTGSYEQYF
>.|TRBJ1-5|TRBV15
CATSSAPGSNQPQHF
>.|TRBJ1-5|TRBV11-2
CASSLAGAATQHF
>.|TRBJ2-1|TRBV11-2
CASTPTGGYNEQFF
>TRBD2|TRBJ2-5|TRBV7-9
CASSFSGSGKETQYF